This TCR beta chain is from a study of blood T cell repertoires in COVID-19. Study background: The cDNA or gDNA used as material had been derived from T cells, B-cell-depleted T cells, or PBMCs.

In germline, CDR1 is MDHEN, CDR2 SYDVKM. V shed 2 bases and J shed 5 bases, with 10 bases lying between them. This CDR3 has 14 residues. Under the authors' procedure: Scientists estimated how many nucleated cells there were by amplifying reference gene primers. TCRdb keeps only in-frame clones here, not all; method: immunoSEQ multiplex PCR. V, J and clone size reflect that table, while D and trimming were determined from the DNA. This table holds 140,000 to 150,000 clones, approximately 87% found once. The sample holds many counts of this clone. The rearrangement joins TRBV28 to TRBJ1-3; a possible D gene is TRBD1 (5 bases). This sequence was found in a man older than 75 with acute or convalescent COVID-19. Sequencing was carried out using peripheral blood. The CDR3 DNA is TGTGCCAGCAGTTTAAGGGGCATTCGAAACACCATATATTTT. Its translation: CASSLRGIRNTIYF.